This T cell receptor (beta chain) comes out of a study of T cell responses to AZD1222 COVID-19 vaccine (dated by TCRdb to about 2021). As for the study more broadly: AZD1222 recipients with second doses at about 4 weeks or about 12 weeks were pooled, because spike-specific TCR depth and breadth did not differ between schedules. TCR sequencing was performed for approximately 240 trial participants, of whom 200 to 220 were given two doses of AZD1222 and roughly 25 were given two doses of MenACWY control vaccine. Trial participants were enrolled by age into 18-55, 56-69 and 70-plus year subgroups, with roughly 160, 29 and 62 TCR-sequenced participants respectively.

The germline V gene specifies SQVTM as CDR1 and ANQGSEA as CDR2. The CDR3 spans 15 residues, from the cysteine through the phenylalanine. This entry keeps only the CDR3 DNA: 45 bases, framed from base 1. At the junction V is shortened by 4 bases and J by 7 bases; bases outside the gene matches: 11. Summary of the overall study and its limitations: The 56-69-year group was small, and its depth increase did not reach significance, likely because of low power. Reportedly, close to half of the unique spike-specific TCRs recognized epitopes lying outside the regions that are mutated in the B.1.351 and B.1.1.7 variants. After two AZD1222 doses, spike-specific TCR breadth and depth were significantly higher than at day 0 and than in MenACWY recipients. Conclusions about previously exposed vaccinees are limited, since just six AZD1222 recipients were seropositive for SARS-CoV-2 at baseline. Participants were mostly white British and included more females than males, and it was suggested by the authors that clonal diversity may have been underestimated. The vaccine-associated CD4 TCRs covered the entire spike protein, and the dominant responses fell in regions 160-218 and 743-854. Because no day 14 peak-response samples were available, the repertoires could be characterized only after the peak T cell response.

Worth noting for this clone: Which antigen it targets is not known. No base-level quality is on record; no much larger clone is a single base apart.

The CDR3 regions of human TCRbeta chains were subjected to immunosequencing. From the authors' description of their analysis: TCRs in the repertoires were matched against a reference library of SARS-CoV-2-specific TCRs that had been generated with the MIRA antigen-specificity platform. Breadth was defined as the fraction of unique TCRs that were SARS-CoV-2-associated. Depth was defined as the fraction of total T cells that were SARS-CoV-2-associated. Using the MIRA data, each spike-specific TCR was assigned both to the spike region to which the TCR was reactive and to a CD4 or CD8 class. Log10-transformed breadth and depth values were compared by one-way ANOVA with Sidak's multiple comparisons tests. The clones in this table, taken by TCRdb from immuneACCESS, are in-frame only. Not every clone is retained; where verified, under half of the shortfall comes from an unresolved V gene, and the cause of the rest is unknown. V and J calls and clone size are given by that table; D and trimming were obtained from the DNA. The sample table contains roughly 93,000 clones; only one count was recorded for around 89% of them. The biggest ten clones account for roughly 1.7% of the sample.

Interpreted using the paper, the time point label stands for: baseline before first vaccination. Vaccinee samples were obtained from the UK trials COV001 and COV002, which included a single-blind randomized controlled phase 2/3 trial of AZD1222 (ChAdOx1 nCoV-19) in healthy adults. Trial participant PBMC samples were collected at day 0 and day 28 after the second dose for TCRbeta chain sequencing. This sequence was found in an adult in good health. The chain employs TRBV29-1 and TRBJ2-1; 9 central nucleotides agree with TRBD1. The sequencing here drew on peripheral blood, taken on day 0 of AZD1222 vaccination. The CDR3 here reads CSVADPGQGGNEQFF. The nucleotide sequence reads TGCAGCGTTGCCGACCCGGGACAGGGTGGGAATGAGCAGTTCTTC.